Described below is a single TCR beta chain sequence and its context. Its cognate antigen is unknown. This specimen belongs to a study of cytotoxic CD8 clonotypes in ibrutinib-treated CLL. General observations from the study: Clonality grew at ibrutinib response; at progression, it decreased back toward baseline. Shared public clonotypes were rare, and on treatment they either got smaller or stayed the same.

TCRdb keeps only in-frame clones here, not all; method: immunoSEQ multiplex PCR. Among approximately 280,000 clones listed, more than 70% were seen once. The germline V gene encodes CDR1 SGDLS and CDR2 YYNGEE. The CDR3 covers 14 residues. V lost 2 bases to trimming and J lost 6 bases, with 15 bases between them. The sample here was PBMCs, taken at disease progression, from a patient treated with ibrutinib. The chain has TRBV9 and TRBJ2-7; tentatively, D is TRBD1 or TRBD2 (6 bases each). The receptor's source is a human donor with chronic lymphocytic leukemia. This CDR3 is CASSVWDGGPEQYF. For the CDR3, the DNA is TGTGCCAGCAGCGTCTGGGACGGGGGCCCCGAGCAGTACTTC.